This TCR beta chain was identified during a study of blood T cells in healthy people across ages (dated by TCRdb to between 2015 and 2017). Looking at the study overall: In model experiments, template switching captured about one uniquely barcoded TCR beta cDNA molecule for every two T cells. To track age-related changes in TCR beta repertoire diversity, the study relied on deep sequencing normalized with unique cDNA molecular identifiers. Four age groups were formed from the donors: young (average about 16 years), middle-aged (approximately 40), aged (more than 55) and long-lived (82). To avoid experimental bias, donors of different ages were spread randomly across the sequencing lanes. For two donors (one aged 18 to 30 and one aged 80 or older), the study analyzed two additional independent replicas of 1 million unique cDNA reads from the same blood draw.

There are 12 amino acids in the CDR3, from cysteine to phenylalanine inclusive. Just CDR3 DNA is preserved here, 36 bases in frame from base 1. CDR1 MNHEY and CDR2 SMNVEV are derived from the germline V gene (reference sequence). V drops 3 bases and J drops 8 bases, leaving 10 bases in between. This clonotype occurred a few times. It has no known antigen specificity. No base quality information exists; no much larger clone differs at one position. Library preparation used 5' RACE. The run used an Illumina HiSeq 2500. A second PCR of about 7 to 12 cycles was performed with a sample-barcoded 5' primer and a J-beta primer mix. Each TCR beta cDNA molecule received a unique molecular identifier from a template-switch 5' adaptor carrying 12 random nucleotides. Each sample yielded at least 2.5 million CDR3-containing paired-end reads. The Mint cDNA synthesis kit, primed by a TRBC-specific oligonucleotide, was used to synthesize first-strand cDNA from all RNA. After uracil-DNA glycosylase treatment, a first 18-cycle PCR used universal primers M1SS and BC2_uni_R on all cDNA. The authors processed their data as follows. Each sample was normalized by randomly selecting 1 million high-quality reads, each carrying a distinct molecular identifier. Reads with shared molecular identifiers were discarded instead of being binned into consensus sequences. MiTCR, run with a Q25 quality threshold and the strictest error-elimination algorithm, handled CDR3 identification, clonotype clustering and error correction. A nonparametric unseen species model with Euler transformation was used to estimate lower-bound total TCR beta diversity. TCRdb itself trimmed the public reads at Q25 with fastp, ran MiXCR and retained productive beta chains. For every CDR3 protein sequence, its rows merge into one entry that carries the most common genes and DNA. The V and J calls follow TCRdb's processing rather than the paper's. Counted in this sample were 780,000 or so distinct CDR3 sequences; more than 50% of them appeared once. The ten largest account for about a quarter of the sample.

The approximately 39 donors, aged about 6 to 100 years, were systemically healthy Caucasian individuals from Russia. Each donor gave 8 to 10 milliliters of peripheral blood, drawn into EDTA-treated Vacutainer tubes. Ficoll-Paque density-gradient centrifugation was used to isolate PBMCs, with at least 6.5 million per sample. Trizol reagent was used to extract total RNA from the PBMCs, yielding at least 6 micrograms per sample. Naive CD45RAhigh/CD27high T cell percentages were measured by flow cytometry on a PBMC aliquot from every donor. Broad study findings and their caveats: Compared with the aged group, the long-lived group had more naive CD4+ T cells, fewer expanded clones and increased TCR diversity, suggesting age selection. There was a strong correlation between observed TCR beta diversity and the percentage of naive T cells measured by flow cytometry. As age increased, observed TCR beta diversity per million T cells dropped in a roughly linear way, and a significant reduction was already evident by age around 41. Because the CMV infection status of the donors was unknown, age-related changes in expanded clonotypes may potentially have been confounded. Estimates of total diversity from one million sequenced T cells were regarded as lower bounds and underestimates. Conclusive comparison of naive and antigen-experienced compartments was prevented by the profiling of bulk unsorted PBMCs.

The sequenced sample consisted of blood. The V and J genes are TRBV27 and TRBJ1-2; TRBD1 could be the D gene, as 6 bases match. This clonotype originated in a man between 35 and 55 years old in good health. The DNA sequence is as follows: TGTGCCAGCAGTTTCAGGGGCGTCGGCTACACCTTC. Its product reads: CASSFRGVGYTF.